Below, one T cell receptor (beta chain) is given with its context. Data came from immunoSEQ multiplex PCR; TCRdb stores just in-frame clones and leaves some out. The sample contains 120,000 or so clones, about 80% of which appear only once. The data originate from a study of blood T cell repertoires in COVID-19. Study-level information: From the United States, Italy and Spain came samples of acute and convalescent COVID-19.

V lost 0 bases to trimming and J lost 7 bases, with 15 bases between them. Germline V gene sequence: CDR1 MNHNY, CDR2 SVGAGI (reference sequence). The CDR3 sequence is 15 residues long. This TCR was sampled from a human donor in a cohort sampled during active COVID-19. Sequenced material: peripheral blood. V and J are TRBV6-6 and TRBJ1-2; perhaps TRBD1 as D (5 bases). The CDR3 bases are TGTGCCAGCAGTTACTCTAACAGGCTCCTGAGTGGCTACACCTTC. It specifies CASSYSNRLLSGYTF.